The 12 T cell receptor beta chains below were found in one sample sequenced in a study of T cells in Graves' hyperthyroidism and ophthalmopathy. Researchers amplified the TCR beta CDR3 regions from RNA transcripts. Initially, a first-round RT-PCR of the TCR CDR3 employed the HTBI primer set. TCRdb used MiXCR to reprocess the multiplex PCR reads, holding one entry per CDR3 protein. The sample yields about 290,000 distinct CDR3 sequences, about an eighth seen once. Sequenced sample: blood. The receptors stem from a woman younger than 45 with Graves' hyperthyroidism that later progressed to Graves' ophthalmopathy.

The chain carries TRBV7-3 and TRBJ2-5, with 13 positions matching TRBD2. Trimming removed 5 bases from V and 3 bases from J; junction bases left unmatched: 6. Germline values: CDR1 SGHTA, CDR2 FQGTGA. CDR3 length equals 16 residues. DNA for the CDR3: TGTGCCAGCAGCCCTGGGGGACTAGCGGGAAAAGAGACCCAGTACTTC. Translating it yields CASSPGGLAGKETQYF.

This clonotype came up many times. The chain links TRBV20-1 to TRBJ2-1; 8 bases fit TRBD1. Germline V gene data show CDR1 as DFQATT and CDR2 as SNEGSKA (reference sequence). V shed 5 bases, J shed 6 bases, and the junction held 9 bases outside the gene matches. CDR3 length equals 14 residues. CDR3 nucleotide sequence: TGCAGTGCTCGTATAGGACAGGGAAGCAATGAGCAGTTCTTC. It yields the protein CSARIGQGSNEQFF.

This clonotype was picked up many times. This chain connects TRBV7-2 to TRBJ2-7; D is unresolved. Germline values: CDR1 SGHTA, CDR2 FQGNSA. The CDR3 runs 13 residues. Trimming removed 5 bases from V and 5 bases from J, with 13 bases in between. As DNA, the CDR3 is TGTGCCAGCAGCGCCGGTGGTGGGGACGAGCAGTACTTC. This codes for CASSAGGGDEQYF.

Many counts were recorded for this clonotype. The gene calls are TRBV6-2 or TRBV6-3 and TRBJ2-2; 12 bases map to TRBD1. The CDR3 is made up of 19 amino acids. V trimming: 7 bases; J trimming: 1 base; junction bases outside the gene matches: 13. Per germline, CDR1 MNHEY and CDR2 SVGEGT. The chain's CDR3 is CASTPVGQGASQNTGELFF. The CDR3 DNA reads TGTGCCAGCACCCCCGTGGGACAGGGGGCCTCCCAGAACACCGGGGAGCTGTTTTTT.

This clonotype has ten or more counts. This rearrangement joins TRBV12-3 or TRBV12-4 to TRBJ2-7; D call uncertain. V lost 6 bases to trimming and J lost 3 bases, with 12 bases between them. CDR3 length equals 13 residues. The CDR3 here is CASSPQTNYEQYF. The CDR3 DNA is TGTGCCAGCAGCCCTCAAACCAACTACGAGCAGTACTTC.

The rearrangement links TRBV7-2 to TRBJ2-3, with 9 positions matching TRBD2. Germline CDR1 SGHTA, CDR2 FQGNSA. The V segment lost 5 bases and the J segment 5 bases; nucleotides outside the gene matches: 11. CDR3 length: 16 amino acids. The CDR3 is CASSSHAGGAKDTQYF. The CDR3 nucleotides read TGTGCCAGCAGCAGCCATGCGGGGGGGGCGAAAGATACGCAGTATTTT.

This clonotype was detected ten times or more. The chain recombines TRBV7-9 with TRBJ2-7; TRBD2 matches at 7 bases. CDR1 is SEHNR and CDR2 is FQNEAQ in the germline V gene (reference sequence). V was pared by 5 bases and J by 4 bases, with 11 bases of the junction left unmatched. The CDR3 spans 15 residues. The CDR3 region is CASSPRGAGVYEQYF. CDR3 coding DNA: TGTGCCAGCAGCCCCCGCGGGGCGGGAGTTTACGAGCAGTACTTC. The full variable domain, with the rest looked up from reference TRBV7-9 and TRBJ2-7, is DTGVSQNPRHKITKRGQNVTFRCDPISEHNRLYWYRQTLGQGPEFLTYFQNEAQLEKSRLLSDRFSAERPKGSFSTLEIQRTEQGDSAMYLCASSPRGAGVYEQYFGPGTRLTVT.

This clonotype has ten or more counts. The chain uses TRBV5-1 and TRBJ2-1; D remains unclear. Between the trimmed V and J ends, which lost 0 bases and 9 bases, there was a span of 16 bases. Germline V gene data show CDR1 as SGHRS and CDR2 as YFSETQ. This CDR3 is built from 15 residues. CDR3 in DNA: TGCGCCAGCAGCTTGGAGGACCGGACCCACGGTGAGCAGTTCTTC. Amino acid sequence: CASSLEDRTHGEQFF. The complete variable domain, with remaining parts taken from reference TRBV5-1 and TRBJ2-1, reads KAGVTQTPRYLIKTRGQQVTLSCSPISGHRSVSWYQQTPGQGLQFLFEYFSETQRNKGNFPGRFSGRQFSNSRSEMNVSTLELGDSALYLCASSLEDRTHGEQFFGPGTRLTVL.

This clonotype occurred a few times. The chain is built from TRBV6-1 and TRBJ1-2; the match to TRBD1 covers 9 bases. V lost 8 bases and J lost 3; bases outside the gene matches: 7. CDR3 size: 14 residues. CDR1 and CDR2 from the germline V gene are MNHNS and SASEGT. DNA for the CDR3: TGTGCCAGCGGCACAGGGGGCGCGTACTATGGCTACACCTTC. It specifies CASGTGGAYYGYTF.

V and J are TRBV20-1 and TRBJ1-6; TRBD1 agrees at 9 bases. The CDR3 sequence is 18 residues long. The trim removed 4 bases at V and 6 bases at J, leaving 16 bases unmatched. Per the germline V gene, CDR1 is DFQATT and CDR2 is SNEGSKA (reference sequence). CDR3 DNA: TGCAGTGCTACCCGAACCGGGGGGGGGGGACAGGGTAATTCACCCCTCCACTTT. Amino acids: CSATRTGGGGQGNSPLHF.

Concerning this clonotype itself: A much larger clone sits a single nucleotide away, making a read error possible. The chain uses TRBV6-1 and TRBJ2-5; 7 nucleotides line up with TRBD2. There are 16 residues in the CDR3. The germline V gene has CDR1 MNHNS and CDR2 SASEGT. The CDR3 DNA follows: TGTGCCAGCAGGCCTACACTAGCGACCTCCCAAGAGACCAAGTACTTC. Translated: CASRPTLATSQETKYF.

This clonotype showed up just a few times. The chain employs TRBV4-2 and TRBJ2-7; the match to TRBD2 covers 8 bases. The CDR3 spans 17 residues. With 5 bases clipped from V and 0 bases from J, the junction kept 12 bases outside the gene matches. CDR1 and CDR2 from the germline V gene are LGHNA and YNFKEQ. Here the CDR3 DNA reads TGTGCCAGCAGCATCCCTTCGGGCGGGGGGAGCTCCTACGAGCAGTACTTC. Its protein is CASSIPSGGGSSYEQYF.